The 8 T cell receptor beta chains below come from one sample, sequenced in a study of somatic mutations in cytotoxic T cells in rheumatoid arthritis. Clones were read by immunoSEQ multiplex PCR, and TCRdb kept only the in-frame ones, dropping some. The sample has about 20,000 clones; more than 70% are singletons. Sequenced: CD8+ T cells sorted from blood. These receptors were collected from an adult with rheumatoid arthritis.

The chain joins TRBV5-4 to TRBJ2-1, with D possibly matching TRBD1 (5 bases). Germline V lookup: CDR1 SGHNT, CDR2 YYREEE (reference sequence). CDR3 length: 14 residues. This CDR3 is CATGQGLLLGEQFF. DNA for the CDR3: TGTGCAACAGGCCAGGGCCTGCTACTGGGTGAGCAGTTCTTC.

The chain has TRBV19 and TRBJ2-7; 8 bases map to TRBD1. The junction had 8 bases not matched to a gene; V was cut back by 7 bases and J by 0 bases. Germline V gene data show CDR1 as LNHDA and CDR2 as SQIVND (reference sequence). The CDR3 runs 15 residues. The CDR3: CASTSGGSYSYEQYF. The CDR3 DNA sequence: TGTGCCAGTACCTCAGGGGGCTCTTACTCCTACGAGCAGTACTTC. The full variable domain, in which reference TRBV19 and TRBJ2-7 provide the parts outside the CDR3, is DGGITQSPKYLFRKEGQNVTLSCEQNLNHDAMYWYRQDPGQGLRLIYYSQIVNDFQKGDIAEGYSVSREKKESFPLTVTSAQKNPTAFYLCASTSGGSYSYEQYFGPGTRLTVT.

The V gene is TRBV7-2, the J gene TRBJ2-1; D perhaps matches TRBD2 (6 bases). Germline CDR1 is SGHTA and CDR2 is FQGNSA. The CDR3 consists of 14 residues. The V end was cut by 3 bases, the J end by 9 bases, with 15 bases between. CDR3 region: CASSFGQAGSEQFF. The CDR3 region has the DNA TGTGCCAGCAGCTTTGGGCAAGCGGGCAGTGAGCAGTTCTTC.

The rearrangement joins TRBV5-4 to TRBJ1-3; a weak D match, TRBD1 (6 bases). Germline CDR1 and CDR2: SGHNT and YYREEE (reference sequence). The CDR3 consists of 14 residues. V lost 4 bases and J 2 bases, leaving 10 bases between the germline ends. CDR3 DNA sequence: TGTGCCAGCAGCCCCGAGGGGGCTGGAAACACCATATATTTT. Amino acid sequence: CASSPEGAGNTIYF.

The V and J genes are TRBV18 and TRBJ1-3, with D tentatively TRBD1 (5 bases). CDR3 length: 15 residues. V dropped 3 bases and J dropped 5 bases, with 14 bases sitting between them. Looked up from germline, CDR1 is KGHSH and CDR2 is LQKENI. DNA for the CDR3: TGTGCCAGCTCACCCGACAGCGCAAGTAGAAACACCATATATTTT. Its protein is CASSPDSASRNTIYF.

This clone appeared once. The CDR3 DNA reads TGTGCCAGCAGTTTATTGGCCTTCGGGACGGAGAATGAAAAACTGTTTTTT. This translates into CASSLLAFGTENEKLFF. The rearrangement uses TRBV27 and TRBJ1-4; the D gene is possibly TRBD1 (5 bases). The V end was cut by 1 base, the J end by 5 bases, with 17 bases between. Germline CDR1 and CDR2: MNHEY and SMNVEV (reference sequence). The CDR3 totals 17 residues. The entire variable domain, with the rest obtained from reference TRBV27 and TRBJ1-4, is as follows: EAQVTQNPRYLITVTGKKLTVTCSQNMNHEYMSWYRQDPGLGLRQIYYSMNVEVTDKGDVPEGYKVSRKEKRNFPLILESPSPNQTSLYFCASSLLAFGTENEKLFFGSGTQLSVL.

V usage is TRBV30 and J usage is TRBJ2-1, with 13 bases matching TRBD2. This CDR3 has 16 amino acids. Germline V gene lookup returns CDR1 GTSNPN and CDR2 SVGIG (reference sequence). V lost 0 bases to trimming and J lost 7 bases; unmatched junction nucleotides: 6. CDR3: CAWSVLAGGPGNEQFF. The CDR3 nucleotides read TGTGCCTGGAGTGTACTAGCGGGGGGGCCGGGTAATGAGCAGTTCTTC.

V gene TRBV6-1 combines with J gene TRBJ1-4; the D gene is possibly TRBD1 (6 bases). Trimming cost V 4 bases and J 7 bases, with 19 bases left between them. The CDR3 contains 16 residues. Germline CDR1 and CDR2: MNHNS and SASEGT. DNA of the CDR3: TGTGCCAGCAGTGTCGACCCCGCGGGGGGCGGTGAAAAACTGTTTTTT. Its translation: CASSVDPAGGGEKLFF.